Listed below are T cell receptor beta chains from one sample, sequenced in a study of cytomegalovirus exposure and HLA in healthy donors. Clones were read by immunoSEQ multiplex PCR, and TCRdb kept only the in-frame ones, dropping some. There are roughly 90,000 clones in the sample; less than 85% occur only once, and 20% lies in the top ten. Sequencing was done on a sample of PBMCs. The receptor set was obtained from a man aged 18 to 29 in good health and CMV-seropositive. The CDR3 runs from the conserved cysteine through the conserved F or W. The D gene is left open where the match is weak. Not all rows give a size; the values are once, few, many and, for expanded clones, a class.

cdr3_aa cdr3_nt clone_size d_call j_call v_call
CASSLQGRIHADTQYF TGTGCCAGCAGCCTCCAGGGGCGTATTCATGCAGATACGCAGTATTTT - - TRBJ2-3 TRBV5-6
CASSTIFLNTGELFF TGTGCCAGCAGTACAATCTTCCTGAACACCGGGGAGCTGTTTTTT once - TRBJ2-2 TRBV28
CASSLARDSSYEQYF TGTGCCAGCAGCTTAGCCCGGGACAGCTCCTACGAGCAGTACTTC - TRBD1 TRBJ2-7 TRBV7-2
CASSPGRGGDQPQHF TGTGCCAGCTCACCTGGGAGGGGAGGGGATCAGCCCCAGCATTTT - - TRBJ1-5 TRBV18
CASSLISGGLETQYF TGTGCCAGCAGTTTAATTTCGGGGGGCCTGGAGACCCAGTACTTC - - TRBJ2-5 TRBV28
CATSRDAGLRYYEQYF TGTGCCACCAGCAGAGATGCAGGACTACGTTACTACGAGCAGTACTTC - - TRBJ2-7 TRBV15
CASSYSIVGPGQPQHF TGTGCCAGCAGTTACTCGATAGTCGGCCCGGGTCAGCCCCAGCATTTT - - TRBJ1-5 TRBV6-5
CASSLYVSRDTQYF TGCGCCAGCAGCTTGTACGTTTCTAGAGATACGCAGTATTTT - - TRBJ2-3 TRBV5-1
CASSFNDGGTYGYTF TGTGCCAGCAGCTTTAACGACGGGGGAACCTATGGCTACACCTTC - - TRBJ1-2 TRBV11-2
CASSDRTGGYGYTF TGTGCCAGCAGCGACAGGACAGGAGGCTATGGCTACACCTTC - TRBD1 TRBJ1-2 TRBV9
CSVYKNTEAFF TGCAGCGTGTACAAGAACACTGAAGCTTTCTTT - - TRBJ1-1 TRBV29-1
CASRGAWDTEAFF TGTGCCAGCAGAGGAGCCTGGGACACTGAAGCTTTCTTT - - TRBJ1-1 TRBV6-6
CASSPGSGTEAFF TGTGCCAGCAGCCCAGGCAGTGGGACTGAAGCTTTCTTT - - TRBJ1-1 TRBV5-6
CASSLRLAGNEQFF TGTGCCAGCAGTTTAAGGCTAGCAGGCAATGAGCAGTTCTTC - - TRBJ2-1 TRBV27
CASSPPSGPNTGELFF TGTGCCAGCTCACCACCAAGCGGACCGAACACCGGGGAGCTGTTTTTT - - TRBJ2-2 TRBV18
CASSRVGETQYF TGTGCCAGCAGCAGGGTCGGAGAGACCCAGTACTTC - - TRBJ2-5 TRBV6-1
CASSLVGRRGLGTEAFF TGTGCCAGCAGCTTGGTGGGTCGTCGGGGGTTGGGCACTGAAGCTTTCTTT - - TRBJ1-1 TRBV7-9
CASNTGVGNEQFF TGTGCCAGCAACACAGGGGTGGGCAATGAGCAGTTCTTC - TRBD1 TRBJ2-1 TRBV9
CASSSRRGSSGVSYNEQFF TGTGCCAGTAGTAGCCGCCGAGGATCTAGCGGGGTTTCTTACAATGAGCAGTTCTTC - TRBD2 TRBJ2-1 TRBV19
CASSVSASGISSYNEQFF TGTGCCAGCAGCGTATCTGCTAGCGGGATCAGCTCCTACAATGAGCAGTTCTTC - TRBD2 TRBJ2-1 TRBV9
CASSASTGGPNEQFF TGCGCCAGCAGCGCCTCTACGGGAGGGCCAAATGAGCAGTTCTTC - TRBD2 TRBJ2-1 TRBV5-1
CASSLADRVQETQYF TGCGCCAGCAGCTTGGCCGACAGGGTTCAGGAGACCCAGTACTTC few TRBD1 TRBJ2-5 TRBV5-1
CASGFKGLLTDTQYF TGTGCCAGCGGATTCAAGGGGCTGCTCACAGATACGCAGTATTTT few - TRBJ2-3 TRBV2
CASSSGGSNGKLFF TGTGCCAGCAGCTCGGGAGGCTCAAATGGAAAACTGTTTTTT once - TRBJ1-4 TRBV5-4
CASSIYRETEAFF TGTGCCAGTAGTATCTACAGGGAGACTGAAGCTTTCTTT - - TRBJ1-1 TRBV19
CASSASGRYEQYF TGTGCCAGCAGTGCTAGCGGACGGTACGAGCAGTACTTC - TRBD2 TRBJ2-7 TRBV6-1
CASSFRDRGEGYEQYF TGCGCCAGCAGCTTCAGAGACAGGGGCGAGGGCTACGAGCAGTACTTC - TRBD1 TRBJ2-7 TRBV4-1
CASSPFFSETQYF TGTGCCAGCAGCCCCTTTTTTTCAGAGACCCAGTACTTC - - TRBJ2-5 TRBV11-2
CASSLRQEPTGNTIYF TGCGCCAGCAGCTTGCGACAGGAGCCCACTGGAAACACCATATATTTT - - TRBJ1-3 TRBV4-1
CASRNLDRLDQPQHF TGTGCCAGTCGCAACCTGGACAGACTCGATCAGCCCCAGCATTTT few - TRBJ1-5 TRBV19
CASSGTSGPNTGELFF TGCGCCAGCAGCGGAACTAGCGGACCGAACACCGGGGAGCTGTTTTTT - TRBD2 TRBJ2-2 TRBV5-1
CASNRKSGQGVTGELFF TGTGCCAGCAACAGAAAATCGGGACAGGGGGTCACCGGGGAGCTGTTTTTT - TRBD1 TRBJ2-2 TRBV4-2
CASSSKSAGSGYEQYF TGTGCCAGCAGTTCCAAAAGTGCAGGGTCGGGCTACGAGCAGTACTTC - - TRBJ2-7 TRBV7-6
CASRRTESTDTQYF TGTGCCAGCAGGCGGACAGAGAGCACAGATACGCAGTATTTT - - TRBJ2-3 TRBV28
CASSQGQGWLSEAFF TGTGCCAGCAGCCAGGGACAGGGGTGGCTCTCTGAAGCTTTCTTT - TRBD1 TRBJ1-1 TRBV27
CASSVEPGGKGFSYEQYF TGTGCCAGCAGCGTAGAACCAGGGGGCAAGGGTTTTTCCTACGAGCAGTACTTC - TRBD1 TRBJ2-7 TRBV9
CASMRPRSGEEAFF TGTGCCAGTATGCGCCCGAGATCGGGGGAGGAAGCTTTCTTT - - TRBJ1-1 TRBV19
CASSSWTGVGYTF TGTGCCAGCAGTTCCTGGACAGGAGTCGGCTACACCTTC - TRBD1 TRBJ1-2 TRBV6-1
CASSLGLAGVRAGELFF TGTGCCAGCAGCCTGGGACTAGCGGGAGTCCGGGCCGGGGAGCTGTTTTTT - TRBD2 TRBJ2-2 TRBV5-4
CASSFQGGGWHTEAFF TGTGCCAGCAGTTTCCAGGGGGGTGGTTGGCACACTGAAGCTTTCTTT few TRBD1 TRBJ1-1 TRBV27
CASSKGRAGTQYF TGTGCCAGCAGCAAAGGGAGGGCGGGGACCCAGTACTTC - TRBD2 TRBJ2-5 TRBV14
CASSATSGVTYEQYF TGTGCCAGCAGCGCAACTAGCGGGGTCACCTACGAGCAGTACTTC - TRBD2 TRBJ2-7 TRBV7-9
CASSSTGTGLYEQYF TGCGCCAGCAGCTCCACCGGGACAGGGCTGTACGAGCAGTACTTC - TRBD1 TRBJ2-7 TRBV5-1
CASSQWTANYGYTF TGTGCCAGCAGCCAATGGACAGCTAACTATGGCTACACCTTC - - TRBJ1-2 TRBV7-8
CASSLGQRNEQFF TGTGCCAGCAGCTTAGGGCAGCGGAATGAGCAGTTCTTC - - TRBJ2-1 TRBV7-9
CASSLPRGGPEAFF TGTGCCAGCAGCTTACCCCGCGGAGGGCCTGAAGCTTTCTTT once - TRBJ1-1 TRBV11-2
CASRPGQGNQPQHF TGTGCCAGCAGGCCGGGACAGGGTAATCAGCCCCAGCATTTT - TRBD1 TRBJ1-5 TRBV6-1
CAWRTTNTEAFF TGTGCCTGGAGAACTACGAACACTGAAGCTTTCTTT few - TRBJ1-1 TRBV30
CASSLDREQDEQYF TGTGCCAGTAGCCTCGACAGGGAGCAGGACGAGCAGTACTTC once TRBD1 TRBJ2-7 TRBV19
CSVNSGRGSGEQFF TGCAGCGTTAATAGCGGAAGAGGTTCCGGTGAGCAGTTCTTC once - TRBJ2-1 TRBV29-1
CASSQDDGRTSAVLSYEQYF TGTGCCAGCAGCCAAGATGACGGAAGGACTAGCGCCGTCCTCTCCTACGAGCAGTACTTC - TRBD2 TRBJ2-7 TRBV4-2